This T cell receptor beta chain was documented in a study of molecular identifiers for immune sequencing clone quantification. The overall study: In the replicates, RNA derived from about 19,000 or 110,000 naive CD8 cells was divided into five parts, and four were sequenced.

TCRdb re-derived calls from the PCR reads in MiXCR, one entry per CDR3 protein. The sample lists hundreds of thousands of distinct CDR3 sequences, just under 20% occurring once. This clonotype was recorded many times. CDR1 ENHRY and CDR2 SYGVKD come from the germline V gene. CDR3 length: 14 amino acids. V lost 2 bases and J lost 3; bases outside the gene matches: 1. Sequenced input: naive CD8+ T cells from blood, with Jurkat cell RNA spiked in. This sample's subset: FACS-sorted CD8+CD4-CCR7+CD45RA+ naive T cells. The source of this sequence is a human donor in good health. Some libraries in this study had Jurkat cell RNA spiked in. The chain joins TRBV10-3 to TRBJ2-7; 10 positions agree with TRBD2. This CDR3 reads CAISEPSGGYEQYF. Written as DNA, the CDR3 is TGTGCCATCAGTGAGCCTAGCGGGGGCTACGAGCAGTACTTC.